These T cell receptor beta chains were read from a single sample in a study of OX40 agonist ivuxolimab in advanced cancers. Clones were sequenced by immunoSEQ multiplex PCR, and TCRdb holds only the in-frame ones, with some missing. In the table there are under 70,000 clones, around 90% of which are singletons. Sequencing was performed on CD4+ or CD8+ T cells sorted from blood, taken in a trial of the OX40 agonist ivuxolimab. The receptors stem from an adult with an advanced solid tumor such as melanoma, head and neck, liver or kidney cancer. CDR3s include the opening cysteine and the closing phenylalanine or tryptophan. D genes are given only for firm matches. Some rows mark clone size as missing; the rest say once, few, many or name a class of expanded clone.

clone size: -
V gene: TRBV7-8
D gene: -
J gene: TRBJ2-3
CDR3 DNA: TGTGCCAGCAGCGCCGCGGGGGGACAGGGTTTTGCAGATACGCAGTATTTT
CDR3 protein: CASSAAGGQGFADTQYF

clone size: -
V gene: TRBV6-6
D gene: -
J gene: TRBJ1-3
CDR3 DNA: TGTGCCAGCAGTTACCCTAGCCAGGGCTCTGGAAACACCATATATTTT
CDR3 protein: CASSYPSQGSGNTIYF

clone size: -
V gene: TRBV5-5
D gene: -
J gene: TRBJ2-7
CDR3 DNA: TGTGCCCACGCCTACGAGCAGTACTTC
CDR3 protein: CAHAYEQYF

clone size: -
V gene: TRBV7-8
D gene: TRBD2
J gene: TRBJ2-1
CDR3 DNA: TGTGCCAGCAGCTTAGTAGCGGGAGAATCATGGGAGCAGTTCTTC
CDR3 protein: CASSLVAGESWEQFF

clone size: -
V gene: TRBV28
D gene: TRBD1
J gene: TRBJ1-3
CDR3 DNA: TGTGCCAGCATGAAAGGGGGCGACTCTGGAAACACCATATATTTT
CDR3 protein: CASMKGGDSGNTIYF

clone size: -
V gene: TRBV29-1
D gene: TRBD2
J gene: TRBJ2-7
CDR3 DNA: TGCAGCGTTGAAGACCCACGCGGGAGACGCTACGAGCAGTACTTC
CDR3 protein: CSVEDPRGRRYEQYF

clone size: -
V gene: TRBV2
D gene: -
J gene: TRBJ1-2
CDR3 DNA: TGTGCCAGCAGGAGGGACAATAACTATGGCTACACCTTC
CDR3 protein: CASRRDNNYGYTF

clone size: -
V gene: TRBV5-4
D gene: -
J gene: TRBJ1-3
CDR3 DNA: TGTGCCAGCAGCTGGGGCCCCCGAAACACCATATATTTT
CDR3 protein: CASSWGPRNTIYF

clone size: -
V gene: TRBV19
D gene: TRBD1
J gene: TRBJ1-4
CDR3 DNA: TGTGCCAGTAGTAGGGGACAGGGGAAAAATGAAAAACTGTTTTTT
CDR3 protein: CASSRGQGKNEKLFF

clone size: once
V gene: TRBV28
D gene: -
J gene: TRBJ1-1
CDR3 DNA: TGTGCCAGCAGTTTCGCGGCCCGGGCTGAAGCTTTCTTT
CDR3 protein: CASSFAARAEAFF

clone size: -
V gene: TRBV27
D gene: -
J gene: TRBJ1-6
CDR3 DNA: TGTGCCAGCAGTCCATTCCAAGGGAATTCACCCCTCCACTTT
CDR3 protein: CASSPFQGNSPLHF

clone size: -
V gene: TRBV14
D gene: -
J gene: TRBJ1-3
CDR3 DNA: TGTGCCAGCAGCCGCCCTCATAAACCGACTAAGAGCTCTGGAAACACCATATATTTT
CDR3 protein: CASSRPHKPTKSSGNTIYF

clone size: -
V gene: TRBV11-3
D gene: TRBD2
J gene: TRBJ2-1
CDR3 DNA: TGTGCCAGCAGCTTTGGGACTAGCGGGAGCGCCTACAATGAGCAGTTCTTC
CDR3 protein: CASSFGTSGSAYNEQFF

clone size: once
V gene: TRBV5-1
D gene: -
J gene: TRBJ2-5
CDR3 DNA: TGCGCCAGCAGCTTGGTTGCACCACAAGAGACCCAGTACTTC
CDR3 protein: CASSLVAPQETQYF

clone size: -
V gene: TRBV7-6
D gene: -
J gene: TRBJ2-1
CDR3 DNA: TGTGCCAGCAGCTTAGGGGCTAGAGGGTCCCGGTTCTTC
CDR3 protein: CASSLGARGSRFF

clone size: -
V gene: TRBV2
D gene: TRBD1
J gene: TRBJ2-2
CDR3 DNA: TGTGCCAGCAGGGACAGGGCGGACACCGGGGAGCTGTTTTTT
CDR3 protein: CASRDRADTGELFF

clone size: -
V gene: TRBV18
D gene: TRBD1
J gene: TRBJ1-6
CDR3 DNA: TGTGCCAGCTCACCACGGGGACAGGATAATTCACCCCTCCACTTT
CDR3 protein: CASSPRGQDNSPLHF

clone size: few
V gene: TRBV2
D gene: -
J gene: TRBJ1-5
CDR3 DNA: TGTGCCAGCAGTGAACAATGGGGCAATCAGCCCCAGCATTTT
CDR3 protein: CASSEQWGNQPQHF

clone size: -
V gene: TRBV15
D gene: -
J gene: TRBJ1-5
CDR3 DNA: TGTGCCACCAGCAGAGGGACGGAACCTGTGGGAGCCCAGCATTTT
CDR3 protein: CATSRGTEPVGAQHF

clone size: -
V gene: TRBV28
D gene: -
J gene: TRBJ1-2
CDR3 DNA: TGTGCCATCCGGACAGTGGGTCAGGGCTACACCTTC
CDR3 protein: CAIRTVGQGYTF

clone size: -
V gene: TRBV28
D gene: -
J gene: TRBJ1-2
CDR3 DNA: TGTGCCAGCAGTTTTGAAGGGGTAAACTATGGCTACACCTTC
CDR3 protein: CASSFEGVNYGYTF

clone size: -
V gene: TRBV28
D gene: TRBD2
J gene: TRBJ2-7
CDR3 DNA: TGTGCCGGTAATAGCGGGCCCCTCAACGAGCAGTACTTC
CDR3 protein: CAGNSGPLNEQYF

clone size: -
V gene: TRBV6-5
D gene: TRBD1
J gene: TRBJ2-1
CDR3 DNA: TGTGCCAGCAGTTTTTGGACAGGGACCTACAATGAGCAGTTCTTC
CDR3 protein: CASSFWTGTYNEQFF

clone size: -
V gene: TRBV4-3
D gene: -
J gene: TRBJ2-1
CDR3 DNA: TGCGCCAGCAGCCAAGTGTCCCTCTCCTACAATGAGCAGTTCTTC
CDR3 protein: CASSQVSLSYNEQFF

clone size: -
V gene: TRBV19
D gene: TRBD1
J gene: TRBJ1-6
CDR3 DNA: TGTGCCAGTAGCCCGGGACAGAGAATTCATTCACCCCTCCACTTT
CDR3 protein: CASSPGQRIHSPLHF

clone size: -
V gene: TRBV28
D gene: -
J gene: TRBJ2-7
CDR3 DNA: TGTGCCAGCACCCAACCCAGGGGACACTCCTACGAGCAGTACTTC
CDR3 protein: CASTQPRGHSYEQYF

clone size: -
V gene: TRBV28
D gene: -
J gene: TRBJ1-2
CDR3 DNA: TGTGCCAGCAGTTTAGATTTCGGCTATGGCTACACCTTC
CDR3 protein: CASSLDFGYGYTF

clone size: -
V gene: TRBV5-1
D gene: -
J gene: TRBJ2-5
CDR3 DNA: TGCGCCAGCACCGAACAAGAGACCCAGTACTTC
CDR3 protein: CASTEQETQYF

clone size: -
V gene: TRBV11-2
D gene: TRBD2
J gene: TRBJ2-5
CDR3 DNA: TGTGCCAGCAGCTATAGGGCGGGGGAGATCCAAGAGACCCAGTACTTC
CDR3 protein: CASSYRAGEIQETQYF

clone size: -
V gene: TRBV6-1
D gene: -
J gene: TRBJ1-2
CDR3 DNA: TGTGCCAGCAGTGAATACGGCATAAACTATGGCTACACCTTC
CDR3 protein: CASSEYGINYGYTF

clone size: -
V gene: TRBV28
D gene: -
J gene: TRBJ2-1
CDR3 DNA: TGTGCCAGCAGTTTCCATGACGTATCCCGGGGGAATGAGCAGTTCTTC
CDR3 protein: CASSFHDVSRGNEQFF

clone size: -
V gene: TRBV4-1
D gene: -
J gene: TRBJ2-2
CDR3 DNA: TGCGCCAGCAGCCAAGTTGGTAGGGGCACCGGGGAGCTGTTTTTT
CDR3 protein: CASSQVGRGTGELFF

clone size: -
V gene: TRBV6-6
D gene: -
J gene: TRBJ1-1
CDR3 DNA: TGTGCCAGCAGCCCCGGGGGCACTGAAGCTTTCTTT
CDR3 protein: CASSPGGTEAFF

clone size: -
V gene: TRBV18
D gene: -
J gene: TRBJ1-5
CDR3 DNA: TGTGCCAGCTCACCATGGGGGACGGGGAGCAATCAGCCCCAGCATTTT
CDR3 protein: CASSPWGTGSNQPQHF

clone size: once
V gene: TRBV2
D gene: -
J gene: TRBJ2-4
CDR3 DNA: TGTGCCAGCATGGAAAACATTCAGTACTTC
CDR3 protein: CASMENIQYF

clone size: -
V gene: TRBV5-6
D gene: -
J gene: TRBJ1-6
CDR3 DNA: TGTGCCAGCAGCCCGGGGGGGAATTCACCCCTCCACTTT
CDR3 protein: CASSPGGNSPLHF

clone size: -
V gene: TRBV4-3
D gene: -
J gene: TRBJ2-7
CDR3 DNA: TGCGCCAGCAGCGCCGGGACGGAAAATCGGCAGTACTTC
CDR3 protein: CASSAGTENRQYF

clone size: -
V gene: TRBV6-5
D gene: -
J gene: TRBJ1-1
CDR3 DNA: TGTGCCAGCAGTTATTTTAGGGATCTCAACACTGAAGCTTTCTTT
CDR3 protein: CASSYFRDLNTEAFF

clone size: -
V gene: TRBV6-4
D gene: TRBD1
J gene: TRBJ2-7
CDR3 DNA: TGTGCCAGCCTGACAGGGGGGTTCTCCTACGAGCAGTACTTC
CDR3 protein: CASLTGGFSYEQYF

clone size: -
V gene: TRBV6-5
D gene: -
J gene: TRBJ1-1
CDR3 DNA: TGTGCCAGCAGTTACTCTCAGTCCACTGAAGCTTTCTTT
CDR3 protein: CASSYSQSTEAFF

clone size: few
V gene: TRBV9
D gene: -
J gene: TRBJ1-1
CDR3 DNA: TGTGCCAGCAGCGCTCAGCCGAACACTGAAGCTTTCTTT
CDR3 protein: CASSAQPNTEAFF

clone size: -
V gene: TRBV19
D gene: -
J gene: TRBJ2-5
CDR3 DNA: TGTGCCAGTAGTTCTGACGGACAAGAGACCCAGTACTTC
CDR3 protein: CASSSDGQETQYF

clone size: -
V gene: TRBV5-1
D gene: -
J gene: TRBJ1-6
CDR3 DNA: TGCGCCAGCAGCTTGGGTGGGGGCGAGAATTCACCCCTCCACTTT
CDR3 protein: CASSLGGGENSPLHF

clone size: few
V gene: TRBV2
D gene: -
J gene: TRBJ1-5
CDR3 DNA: TGTGCCAGCAACCCAGGTGGCAGGAGCAATCAGCCCCAGCATTTT
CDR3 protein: CASNPGGRSNQPQHF

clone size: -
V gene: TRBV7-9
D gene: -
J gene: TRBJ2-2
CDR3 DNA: TGTGCCAGCAGCTCAACCCGCATAAGTCGGGGGGCCGTCACCGGGGAGCTGTTTTTT
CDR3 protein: CASSSTRISRGAVTGELFF

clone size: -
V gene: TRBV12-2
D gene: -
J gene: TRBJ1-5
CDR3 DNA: TGTGCAAGTCGCTTGGGAACCAGTGGCAGTGCCTATCAGCCCCAGCATTTT
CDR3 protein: CASRLGTSGSAYQPQHF

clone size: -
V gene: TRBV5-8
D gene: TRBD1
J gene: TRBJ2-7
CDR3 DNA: TGTGCCAGCAGCTCGGGACAGCAGGCTCTCTACGAGCAGTACTTC
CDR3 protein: CASSSGQQALYEQYF

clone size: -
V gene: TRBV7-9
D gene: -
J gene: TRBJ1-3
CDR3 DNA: TGTGCCAGCAGGCACCTCTCTGGAAACACCATATATTTT
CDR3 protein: CASRHLSGNTIYF

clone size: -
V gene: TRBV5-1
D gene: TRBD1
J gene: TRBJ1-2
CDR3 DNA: TGCGCCAGCAGCGTAGGACAGGGTAGGGACTATGGCTACACCTTC
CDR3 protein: CASSVGQGRDYGYTF

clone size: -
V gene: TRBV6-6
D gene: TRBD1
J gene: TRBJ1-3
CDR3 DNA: TGTGCCAGCAGCCTCAACAGGGGAGGAAACACCATATATTTT
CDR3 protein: CASSLNRGGNTIYF

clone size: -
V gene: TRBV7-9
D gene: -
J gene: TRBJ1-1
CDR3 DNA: TGTGCCAGCAGCTTAGCGAACGTGAACACTGAAGCTTTCTTT
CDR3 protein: CASSLANVNTEAFF

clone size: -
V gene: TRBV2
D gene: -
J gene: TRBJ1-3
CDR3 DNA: TGTGCCAGCAGTCCCAGAGGGAAGTTGGGTGGAAACACCATATATTTT
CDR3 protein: CASSPRGKLGGNTIYF

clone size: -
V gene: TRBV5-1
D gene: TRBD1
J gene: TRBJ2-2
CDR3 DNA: TGCGCCAGCAGCCCCGGGGCAGGGGGAGTCGGGGAGCTGTTTTTT
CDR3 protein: CASSPGAGGVGELFF